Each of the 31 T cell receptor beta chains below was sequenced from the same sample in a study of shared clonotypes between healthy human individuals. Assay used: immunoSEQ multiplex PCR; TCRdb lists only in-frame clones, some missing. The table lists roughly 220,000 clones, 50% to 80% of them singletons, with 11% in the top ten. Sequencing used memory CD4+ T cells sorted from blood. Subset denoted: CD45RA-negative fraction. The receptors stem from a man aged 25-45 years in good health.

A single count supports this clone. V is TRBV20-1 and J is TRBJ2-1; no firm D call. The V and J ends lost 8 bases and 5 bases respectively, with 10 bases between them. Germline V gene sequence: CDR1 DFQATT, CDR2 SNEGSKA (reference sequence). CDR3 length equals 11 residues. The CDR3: CSSGQDNEQFF. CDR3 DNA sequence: TGCAGTTCCGGGCAGGACAATGAGCAGTTCTTC.

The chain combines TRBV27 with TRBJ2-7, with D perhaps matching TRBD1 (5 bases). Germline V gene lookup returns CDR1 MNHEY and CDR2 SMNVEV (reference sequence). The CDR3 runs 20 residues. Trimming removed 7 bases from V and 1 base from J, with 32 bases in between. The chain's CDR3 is CASNISPRKQWGRKSYEQYF. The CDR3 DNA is TGTGCCAGCAATATTTCCCCTCGGAAACAATGGGGCCGAAAGTCCTACGAGCAGTACTTC.

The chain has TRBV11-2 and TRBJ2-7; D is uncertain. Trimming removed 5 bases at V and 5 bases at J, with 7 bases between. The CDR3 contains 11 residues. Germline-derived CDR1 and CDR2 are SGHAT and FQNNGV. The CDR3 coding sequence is TGTGCCAGCAGCCCCCGTGACGAGCAGTACTTC. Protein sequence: CASSPRDEQYF.

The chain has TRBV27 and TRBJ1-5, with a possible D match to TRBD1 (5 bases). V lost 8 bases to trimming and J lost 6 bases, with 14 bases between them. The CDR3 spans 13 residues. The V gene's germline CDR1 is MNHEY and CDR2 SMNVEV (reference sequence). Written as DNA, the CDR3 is TGTGCCAGCGCAGGGTCGAGGGGTCAGCCCCAGCATTTT. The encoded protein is CASAGSRGQPQHF.

The CDR3 bases are TGTGCCAGCAGCTTAGCTTTTGCCGGGAGCTCCTACAATGAGCAGTTCTTC. It yields the protein CASSLAFAGSSYNEQFF. The V call is TRBV7-8, the J call TRBJ2-1; tentatively, D is TRBD2 (6 bases). V lost 0 bases, J lost 0 bases, and 12 bases lay in between. CDR1 and CDR2 (germline): SGHVS, FQNEAQ. The CDR3 has 17 amino acids.

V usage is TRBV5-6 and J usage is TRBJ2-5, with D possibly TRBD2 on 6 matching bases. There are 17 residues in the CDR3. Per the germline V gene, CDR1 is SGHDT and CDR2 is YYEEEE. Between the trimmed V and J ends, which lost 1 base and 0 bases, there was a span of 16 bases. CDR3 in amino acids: CASSLTGDPGNQETQYF. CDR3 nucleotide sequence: TGTGCCAGCAGCTTGACGGGGGACCCAGGGAACCAAGAGACCCAGTACTTC.

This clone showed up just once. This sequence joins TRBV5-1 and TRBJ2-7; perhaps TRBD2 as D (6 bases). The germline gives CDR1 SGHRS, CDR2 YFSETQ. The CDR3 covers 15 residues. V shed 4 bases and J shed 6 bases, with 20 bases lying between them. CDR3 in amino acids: CASSKGDSAVGEQYF. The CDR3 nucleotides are TGCGCCAGCAGCAAAGGGGACTCCGCGGTCGGCGAGCAGTACTTC.

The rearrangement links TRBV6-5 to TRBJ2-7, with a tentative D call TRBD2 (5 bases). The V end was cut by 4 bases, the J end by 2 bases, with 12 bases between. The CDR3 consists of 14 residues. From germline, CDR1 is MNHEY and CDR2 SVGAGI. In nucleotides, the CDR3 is TGTGCCAGCAGTTCGCTCACTAGGCCCTACGAGCAGTACTTC. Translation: CASSSLTRPYEQYF.

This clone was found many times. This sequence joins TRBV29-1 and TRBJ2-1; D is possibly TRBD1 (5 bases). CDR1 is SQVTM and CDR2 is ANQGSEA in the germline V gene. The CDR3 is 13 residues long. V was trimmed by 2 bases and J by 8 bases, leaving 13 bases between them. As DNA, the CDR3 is TGCAGCGTTGAAAAGGGTCAGGGCGATGAGCAGTTCTTC. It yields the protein CSVEKGQGDEQFF.

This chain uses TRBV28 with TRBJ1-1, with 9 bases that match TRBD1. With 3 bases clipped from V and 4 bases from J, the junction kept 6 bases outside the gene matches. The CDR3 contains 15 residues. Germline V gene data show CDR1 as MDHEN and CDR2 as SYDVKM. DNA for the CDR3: TGTGCCAGCAGTTTCCTACAGGGGGCTGTCACTGAAGCTTTCTTT. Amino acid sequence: CASSFLQGAVTEAFF.

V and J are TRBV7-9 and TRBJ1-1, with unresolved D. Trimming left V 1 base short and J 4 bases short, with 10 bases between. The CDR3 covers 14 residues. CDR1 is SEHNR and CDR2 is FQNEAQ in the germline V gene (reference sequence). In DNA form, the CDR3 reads TGTGCCAGCAGCTTAGAGGGATATTTCACTGAAGCTTTCTTT. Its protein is CASSLEGYFTEAFF.

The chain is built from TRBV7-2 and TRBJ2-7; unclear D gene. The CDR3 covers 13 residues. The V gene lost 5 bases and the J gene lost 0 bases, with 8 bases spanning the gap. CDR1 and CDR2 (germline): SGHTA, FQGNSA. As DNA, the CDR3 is TGTGCCAGCAGCAAATTAGGCTCCTACGAGCAGTACTTC. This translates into CASSKLGSYEQYF.

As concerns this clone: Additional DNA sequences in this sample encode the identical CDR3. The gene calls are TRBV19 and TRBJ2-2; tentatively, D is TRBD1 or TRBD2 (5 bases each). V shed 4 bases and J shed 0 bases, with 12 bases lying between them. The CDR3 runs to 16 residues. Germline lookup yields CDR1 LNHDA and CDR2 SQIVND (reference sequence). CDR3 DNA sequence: TGTGCCAGTAGTACCGCGCAGGGAGCGAACACCGGGGAGCTGTTTTTT. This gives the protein CASSTAQGANTGELFF.

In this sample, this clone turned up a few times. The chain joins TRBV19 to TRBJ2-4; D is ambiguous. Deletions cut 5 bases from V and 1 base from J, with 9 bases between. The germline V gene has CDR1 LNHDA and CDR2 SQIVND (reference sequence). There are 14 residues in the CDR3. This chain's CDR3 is CASSLLPAKNIQYF. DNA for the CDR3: TGTGCCAGTAGTCTACTCCCCGCCAAAAACATTCAGTACTTC.

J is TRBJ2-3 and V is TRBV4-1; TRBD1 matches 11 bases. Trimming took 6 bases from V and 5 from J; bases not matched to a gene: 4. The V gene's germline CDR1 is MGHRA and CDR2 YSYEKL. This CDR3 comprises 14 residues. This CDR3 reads CASRDRGPIDTQYF. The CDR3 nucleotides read TGCGCCAGCAGGGACAGGGGGCCTATAGATACGCAGTATTTT.

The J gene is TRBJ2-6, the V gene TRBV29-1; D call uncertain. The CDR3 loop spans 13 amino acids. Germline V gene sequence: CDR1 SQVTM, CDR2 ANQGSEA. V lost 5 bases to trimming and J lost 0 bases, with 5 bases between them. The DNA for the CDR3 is TGCAGCGTTTCAGTCTCTGGGGCCAACGTCCTGACTTTC. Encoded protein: CSVSVSGANVLTF.

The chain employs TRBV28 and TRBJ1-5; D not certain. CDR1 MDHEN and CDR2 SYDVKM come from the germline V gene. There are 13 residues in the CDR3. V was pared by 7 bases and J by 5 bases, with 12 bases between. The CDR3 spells CASTWFPDQPQHF. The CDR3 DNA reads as TGTGCCAGCACTTGGTTTCCCGATCAGCCCCAGCATTTT.

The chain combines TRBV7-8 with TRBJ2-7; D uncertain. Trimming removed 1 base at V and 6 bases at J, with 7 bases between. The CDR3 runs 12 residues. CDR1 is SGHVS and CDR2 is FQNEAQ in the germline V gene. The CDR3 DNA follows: TGTGCCAGCAGCTTAGTGGCCGGCGAGCAGTACTTC. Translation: CASSLVAGEQYF.

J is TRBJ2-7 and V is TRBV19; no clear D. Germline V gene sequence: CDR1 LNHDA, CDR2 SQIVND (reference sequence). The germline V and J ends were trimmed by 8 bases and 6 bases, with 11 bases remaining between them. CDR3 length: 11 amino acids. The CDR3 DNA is TGTGCCAGTGGTGGGGTGGGCGAGCAGTACTTC. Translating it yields CASGGVGEQYF.

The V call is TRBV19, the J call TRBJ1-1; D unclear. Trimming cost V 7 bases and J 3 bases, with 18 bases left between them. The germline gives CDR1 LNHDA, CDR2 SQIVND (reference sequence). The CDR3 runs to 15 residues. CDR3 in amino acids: CASTPAPAGYTEAFF. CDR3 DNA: TGTGCCAGTACCCCCGCCCCGGCCGGATACACTGAAGCTTTCTTT.

CDR3 sequence (DNA): TGTGCCAGCAGCTCCGGGACAGGGGGCCAAGAGACCCAGTACTTC. Protein sequence: CASSSGTGGQETQYF. This chain connects TRBV5-4 to TRBJ2-5; 11 bases agree with TRBD1. Germline trimming cut 3 bases from V and 1 base from J; bases unmatched to any gene: 2. The CDR3 runs to 15 residues. In germline, CDR1 is SGHNT, CDR2 YYREEE (reference sequence).

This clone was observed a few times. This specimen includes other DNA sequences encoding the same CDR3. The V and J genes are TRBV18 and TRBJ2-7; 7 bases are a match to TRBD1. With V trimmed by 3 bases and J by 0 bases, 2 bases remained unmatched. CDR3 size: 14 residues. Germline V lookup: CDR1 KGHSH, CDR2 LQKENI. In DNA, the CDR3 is TGTGCCAGCTCACCCGGGACAGCCTCCTACGAGCAGTACTTC. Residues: CASSPGTASYEQYF.

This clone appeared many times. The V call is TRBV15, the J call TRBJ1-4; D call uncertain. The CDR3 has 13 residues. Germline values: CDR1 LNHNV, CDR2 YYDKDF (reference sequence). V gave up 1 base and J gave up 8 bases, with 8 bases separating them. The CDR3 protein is CATSRAPREKLFF. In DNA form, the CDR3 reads TGTGCCACCAGCAGAGCCCCACGGGAAAAACTGTTTTTT.

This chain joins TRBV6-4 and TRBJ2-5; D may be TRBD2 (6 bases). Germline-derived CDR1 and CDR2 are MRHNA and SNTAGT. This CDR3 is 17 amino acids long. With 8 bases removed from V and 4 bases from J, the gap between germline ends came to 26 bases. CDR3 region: CASPVRLANTRRETQYF. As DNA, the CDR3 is TGTGCCAGCCCTGTGAGGCTAGCGAATACACGGAGAGAGACCCAGTACTTC.

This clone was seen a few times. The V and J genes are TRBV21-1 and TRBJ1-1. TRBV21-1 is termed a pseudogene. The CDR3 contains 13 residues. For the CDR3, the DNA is TGTGCCAGCAGCAAAGCTGGAGACCTTGAAGCTTTCTTT. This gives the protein CASSKAGDLEAFF.

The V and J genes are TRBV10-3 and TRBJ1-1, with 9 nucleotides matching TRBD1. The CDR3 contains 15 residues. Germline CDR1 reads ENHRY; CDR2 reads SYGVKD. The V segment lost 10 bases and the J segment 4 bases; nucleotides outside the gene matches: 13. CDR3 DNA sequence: TGTGCCACCAATCGGGGACAGGGTATACCCACTGAAGCTTTCTTT. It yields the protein CATNRGQGIPTEAFF.

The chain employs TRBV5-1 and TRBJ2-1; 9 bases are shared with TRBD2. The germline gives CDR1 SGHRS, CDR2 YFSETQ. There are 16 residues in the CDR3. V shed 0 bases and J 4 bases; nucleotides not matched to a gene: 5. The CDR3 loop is CASSLAASGTYNEQFF. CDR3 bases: TGCGCCAGCAGCTTGGCCGCTAGCGGGACTTACAATGAGCAGTTCTTC.

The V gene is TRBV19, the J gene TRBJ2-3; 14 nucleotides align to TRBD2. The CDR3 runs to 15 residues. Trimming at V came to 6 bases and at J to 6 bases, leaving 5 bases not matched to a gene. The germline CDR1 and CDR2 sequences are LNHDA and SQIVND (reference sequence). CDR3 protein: CASSRLAGGPDTQYF. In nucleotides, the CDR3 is TGTGCCAGTAGCCGACTAGCGGGAGGGCCCGATACGCAGTATTTT. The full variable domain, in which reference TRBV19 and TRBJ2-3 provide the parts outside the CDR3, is DGGITQSPKYLFRKEGQNVTLSCEQNLNHDAMYWYRQDPGQGLRLIYYSQIVNDFQKGDIAEGYSVSREKKESFPLTVTSAQKNPTAFYLCASSRLAGGPDTQYFGPGTRLTVL.

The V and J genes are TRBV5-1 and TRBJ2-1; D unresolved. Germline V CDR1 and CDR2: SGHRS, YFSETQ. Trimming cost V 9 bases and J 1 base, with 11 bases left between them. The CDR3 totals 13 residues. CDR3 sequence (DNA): TGCGCCACGTCGGCCGTATCCTACAATGAGCAGTTCTTC. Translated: CATSAVSYNEQFF.

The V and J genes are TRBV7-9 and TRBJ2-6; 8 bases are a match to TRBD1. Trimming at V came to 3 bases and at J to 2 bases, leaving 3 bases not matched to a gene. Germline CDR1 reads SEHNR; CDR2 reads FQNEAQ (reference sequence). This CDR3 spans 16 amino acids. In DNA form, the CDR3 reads TGTGCCAGCAGCTTTCCGACAGGGGCTGGGGCCAACGTCCTGACTTTC. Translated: CASSFPTGAGANVLTF.

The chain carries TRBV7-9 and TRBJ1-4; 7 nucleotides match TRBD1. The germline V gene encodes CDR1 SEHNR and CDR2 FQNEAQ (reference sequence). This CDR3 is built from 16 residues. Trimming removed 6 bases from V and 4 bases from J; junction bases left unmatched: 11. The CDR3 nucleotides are TGTGCCAGCAGTAATCGGCGGGACAGCTATAATGAAAAACTGTTTTTT. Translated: CASSNRRDSYNEKLFF.